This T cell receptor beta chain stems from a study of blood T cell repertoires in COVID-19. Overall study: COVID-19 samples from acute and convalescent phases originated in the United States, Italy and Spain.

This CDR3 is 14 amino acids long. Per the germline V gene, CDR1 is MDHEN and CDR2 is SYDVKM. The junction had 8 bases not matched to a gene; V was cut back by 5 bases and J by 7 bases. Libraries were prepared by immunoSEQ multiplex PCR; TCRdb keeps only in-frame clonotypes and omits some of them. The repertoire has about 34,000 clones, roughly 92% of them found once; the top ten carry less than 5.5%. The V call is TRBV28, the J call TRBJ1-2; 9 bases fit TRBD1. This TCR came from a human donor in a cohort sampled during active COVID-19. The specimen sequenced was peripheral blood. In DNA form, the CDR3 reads TGTGCCAGCAGTCCGGACAGGGGAAGACTTGGCTACACCTTC. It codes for CASSPDRGRLGYTF.